This passage covers 29 T cell receptor beta chains from one sample sequenced in a study of blood T cell repertoires in COVID-19. Data came from immunoSEQ multiplex PCR; TCRdb stores just in-frame clones and leaves some out. The table includes 400,000 or so clones, 80% to 90% detected once. Sequencing was carried out using peripheral blood. The origin of the receptors is a man younger than 35 with COVID-19, enrolled during active disease.

The chain couples TRBV29-1 to TRBJ2-2; 9 nucleotides agree with TRBD1. CDR1 SQVTM and CDR2 ANQGSEA come from the germline V gene. The V gene end was trimmed by 6 bases and the J gene end by 4 bases; junction bases not matched to a gene: 3. This CDR3 region has 13 residues. As DNA, the CDR3 is TGCAGCGTGCAACAGGGGGCCACCGGGGAGCTGTTTTTT. The encoded protein is CSVQQGATGELFF.

This chain joins TRBV27 and TRBJ2-2; possibly TRBD1 for D (9 bases). Looked up from germline, CDR1 is MNHEY and CDR2 is SMNVEV (reference sequence). V shed 4 bases and J shed 4 bases, with 25 bases lying between them. This CDR3 comprises 19 residues. The CDR3 sequence is CASSSGTGRGVTGTGELFF. The CDR3 bases are TGTGCCAGCAGTTCAGGGACAGGGCGGGGGGTAACGGGCACCGGGGAGCTGTTTTTT.

The chain is built from TRBV6-2 or TRBV6-3 and TRBJ1-6, with TRBD1 identical over 7 bases. Per germline, CDR1 MNHEY and CDR2 SVGEGT. The CDR3 length is 18 residues. V was pared by 4 bases and J by 10 bases, with 19 bases of the junction left unmatched. CDR3 DNA: TGTGCCAGCAGTTTCTCCGGACAGGTCGTTTTTCTGTACTCACCCCTCCACTTT. This encodes CASSFSGQVVFLYSPLHF.

CDR3 amino acids: CASSLQGVDEKLFF. The CDR3 DNA sequence: TGCGCCAGCAGCTTGCAGGGGGTAGATGAAAAACTGTTTTTT. This chain links TRBV5-1 with TRBJ1-4; 7 nucleotides agree with TRBD1. Germline CDR1 is SGHRS and CDR2 is YFSETQ. V gave up 1 base and J gave up 6 bases; unmatched junction bases: 3. The CDR3 spans 14 residues.

This clone was found a few times. The chain is built from TRBV7-9 and TRBJ2-2, with 10 bases identical to TRBD2. CDR1 and CDR2 from the germline V gene are SEHNR and FQNEAQ (reference sequence). The CDR3 is made up of 16 amino acids. V trimming: 6 bases; J trimming: 4 bases; junction bases outside the gene matches: 8. This CDR3 reads CASSRLAGAGTGELFF. For the CDR3, the DNA is TGTGCCAGCAGTCGGCTAGCGGGAGCCGGCACCGGGGAGCTGTTTTTT.

The chain employs TRBV2 and TRBJ2-1; 8 bases fit TRBD2. CDR3 length equals 16 residues. V shed 7 bases and J 8 bases; nucleotides not matched to a gene: 16. The germline CDR1 and CDR2 sequences are SNHLY and FYNNEI. CDR3 coding DNA: TGTGCCAGCAAACCAATTCGGGGGGGCCGGAGTGATGAGCAGTTCTTC. Its translation: CASKPIRGGRSDEQFF. Full variable domain (rest looked up from reference TRBV2 and TRBJ2-1): EPEVTQTPSHQVTQMGQEVILRCVPISNHLYFYWYRQILGQKVEFLVSFYNNEISEKSEIFDDQFSVERPDGSNFTLKIRSTKLEDSAMYFCASKPIRGGRSDEQFFGPGTRLTVL.

CDR3 bases: TGTGCCAGCAGGATACAGCAGAACACTGAAGCTTTCTTT. As protein: CASRIQQNTEAFF. The V call is TRBV6-5, the J call TRBJ1-1; D gene uncertain. This CDR3 comprises 13 residues. Germline V CDR1 and CDR2: MNHEY, SVGAGI. Trimming shortened V by 6 bases and J by 1 base, and 9 bases separated the two germline ends.

This sequence joins TRBV5-4 and TRBJ2-3, with TRBD2 identical over 10 bases. After removal of 7 bases from V and 4 bases from J, the junction contained 6 bases not matched to a gene. The CDR3 is 14 residues long. Germline V lookup: CDR1 SGHNT, CDR2 YYREEE (reference sequence). For the CDR3, the DNA is TGTGCCAGCGGCTACAGCGGGGGGGCAGATACGCAGTATTTT. As protein: CASGYSGGADTQYF.

The chain has TRBV19 and TRBJ2-2, with D perhaps TRBD2 (6 bases). Trimming stripped 6 bases from V and 2 bases from J, with 13 bases between. The CDR3 has 15 residues. Looked up from germline, CDR1 is LNHDA and CDR2 is SQIVND (reference sequence). The CDR3 DNA reads TGTGCCAGTAGCGAAGCCGGGGGTAACACCGGGGAGCTGTTTTTT. Translation: CASSEAGGNTGELFF.

The chain couples TRBV11-2 to TRBJ2-1; D perhaps matches TRBD1 (5 bases). CDR3 length equals 14 residues. Trimming left V 0 bases short and J 5 bases short, with 8 bases between. The germline V gene has CDR1 SGHAT and CDR2 FQNNGV. CDR3 nucleotides: TGTGCCAGCAGCTTAGAGACAGCCCACAATGAGCAGTTCTTC. This sequence encodes CASSLETAHNEQFF.

The rearrangement joins TRBV25-1 to TRBJ2-3, with 7 bases aligning to TRBD2. Germline V gene data show CDR1 as MGHDK and CDR2 as SYGVNS. CDR3 size: 17 residues. J was trimmed by 5 bases and V by 4 bases; bases with no gene match: 15. CDR3 nucleotide sequence: TGTGCCAGCAGTGGCCTTCAGCGGGGTAATTTAGGAGATACGCAGTATTTT. Translated, it gives CASSGLQRGNLGDTQYF. Supplemented by reference TRBV25-1 and TRBJ2-3, the full variable domain reads EADIYQTPRYLVIGTGKKITLECSQTMGHDKMYWYQQDPGMELHLIHYSYGVNSTEKGDLSSESTVSRIRTEHFPLTLESARPSHTSQYLCASSGLQRGNLGDTQYFGPGTRLTVL.

The chain joins TRBV18 to TRBJ1-4; D is uncertain. Germline V gives CDR1 KGHSH, CDR2 LQKENI. CDR3 length equals 12 residues. Trimming removed 3 bases at V and 5 bases at J, with 4 bases between. Here the CDR3 reads CASSPVNEKLFF. The CDR3 DNA is TGTGCCAGCTCACCCGTAAATGAAAAACTGTTTTTT. Looking up the rest from reference TRBV18 and TRBJ1-4 gives the full variable domain: NAGVMQNPRHLVRRRGQEARLRCSPMKGHSHVYWYRQLPEEGLKFMVYLQKENIIDESGMPKERFSAEFPKEGPSILRIQQVVRGDSAAYFCASSPVNEKLFFGSGTQLSVL.

Remarks on this clone: Other DNA sequences of this sample code for an identical CDR3. The chain joins TRBV5-1 to TRBJ1-3, with D hard to call. The CDR3 runs 14 residues. V gave up 0 bases and J gave up 4 bases, with 8 bases separating them. Germline V gene sequence: CDR1 SGHRS, CDR2 YFSETQ. The CDR3 DNA reads TGCGCCAGCAGCTTGGGACAAACCGGAAACACCATATATTTT. This codes for CASSLGQTGNTIYF. Variable domain in full (rest from reference TRBV5-1 and TRBJ1-3): KAGVTQTPRYLIKTRGQQVTLSCSPISGHRSVSWYQQTPGQGLQFLFEYFSETQRNKGNFPGRFSGRQFSNSRSEMNVSTLELGDSALYLCASSLGQTGNTIYFGEGSWLTVV.

As DNA, the CDR3 is TGCAGCGTCCGCTCGTCCCGGGACTATGGCTACACCTTC. Translating gives CSVRSSRDYGYTF. The chain uses TRBV29-1 and TRBJ1-2, with D unresolved. The V end was cut by 6 bases, the J end by 3 bases, with 14 bases between. Germline V CDR1 and CDR2: SQVTM, ANQGSEA. The CDR3 contains 13 residues.

The sample holds a few counts of this clone. The chain is built from TRBV7-9 and TRBJ1-2; the D gene is possibly TRBD1 (5 bases). The CDR3 is 13 amino acids. The germline CDR1 and CDR2 sequences are SEHNR and FQNEAQ (reference sequence). Trimming took 5 bases from V and 1 from J, leaving 8 bases between them. The chain's CDR3 is CASSPRDNYGYTF. The CDR3 DNA reads TGTGCCAGCAGCCCCAGGGATAACTATGGCTACACCTTC.

V and J are TRBV19 and TRBJ1-4; 8 bases align to TRBD1. The CDR3 loop spans 15 amino acids. The ends lost 1 base at V and 10 bases at J; junction bases unmatched: 8. Germline CDR1 LNHDA, CDR2 SQIVND (reference sequence). The CDR3 sequence: CASSIGRTGKGKLFF. The DNA for the CDR3 is TGTGCCAGTAGTATAGGGAGGACAGGGAAAGGAAAACTGTTTTTT.

This clone has a handful of counts. J is TRBJ1-3 and V is TRBV4-1; D gene uncertain. This CDR3 region has 16 residues. Deletions cut 2 bases from V and 2 bases from J, with 13 bases between. Germline CDR1 is MGHRA and CDR2 is YSYEKL. CDR3 protein: CASSQPSPRPGNTIYF. In DNA form, the CDR3 reads TGCGCCAGCAGCCAACCCTCACCGCGTCCTGGAAACACCATATATTTT.

A remark on this clone: Other DNA sequences in the sample encode the same CDR3. The rearrangement joins TRBV2 to TRBJ2-3, with TRBD2 matching over 10 bases. Germline V gene data show CDR1 as SNHLY and CDR2 as FYNNEI. The V gene end was trimmed by 5 bases and the J gene end by 2 bases; junction bases not matched to a gene: 7. This CDR3 is built from 16 residues. CDR3 in DNA: TGTGCCAGCAGTTTCCCGACTAGCGGGTTCACAGATACGCAGTATTTT. The encoded protein is CASSFPTSGFTDTQYF.

V is TRBV24-1 and J is TRBJ2-3; D is unresolved. Germline V gene lookup returns CDR1 KGHDR and CDR2 SFDVKD. V lost 0 bases and J lost 6, with 12 bases in between. This CDR3 is 15 amino acids long. The CDR3 sequence is CATSDLAGGADTQYF. The DNA of the CDR3 is TGTGCCACCAGTGATTTGGCTGGCGGCGCCGATACGCAGTATTTT.

V gene TRBV24-1 combines with J gene TRBJ2-5; 7 bases align to TRBD1. The trim removed 3 bases at V and 5 bases at J, leaving 14 bases unmatched. The CDR3 runs 17 residues. CDR1 is KGHDR and CDR2 is SFDVKD in the germline V gene. The CDR3 DNA is TGTGCCACCAGTGATATACGGACAGGCCCGTGGGGGGAGACCCAGTACTTC. This encodes CATSDIRTGPWGETQYF.

About this clone: Other DNA sequences from this sample encode an identical CDR3 as well. The chain carries TRBV27 and TRBJ2-7; TRBD1 aligns across 9 bases. CDR3 size: 15 residues. Germline lookup yields CDR1 MNHEY and CDR2 SMNVEV (reference sequence). J gave up 2 bases and V 1 base, and 3 bases lay outside the gene matches. For the CDR3, the DNA is TGTGCCAGCAGTTTATTGGGACAGGGAACCTACGAGCAGTACTTC. Amino acids: CASSLLGQGTYEQYF.

The chain carries TRBV5-8 and TRBJ2-3; TRBD1 matches at 8 bases. Germline-derived CDR1 and CDR2 are SGHTS and YDEGEE. The CDR3 extends over 15 amino acids. The trim removed 4 bases at V and 6 bases at J, leaving 10 bases unmatched. CDR3 sequence: CASSPGTGGSDTQYF. For the CDR3, the DNA is TGTGCCAGCAGCCCCGGGACAGGAGGAAGCGATACGCAGTATTTT.

Only one count was recorded for this clone. This chain links TRBV21-1 with TRBJ1-4; the table's TRBD1 call for D was not verified on the DNA. TRBV21-1 is annotated as a pseudogene. The CDR3 contains 15 residues. The DNA of the CDR3 is TGTGCCAGCAGCAGATGGACAGGGGGCAGTGAAAAACTGTTTTTT. Translated: CASSRWTGGSEKLFF.

This chain uses TRBV2 with TRBJ1-6; TRBD1 is a possible D gene (5 bases). In germline, CDR1 is SNHLY, CDR2 FYNNEI. The CDR3 has 12 amino acids. Trimming removed 4 bases at V and 9 bases at J, with 7 bases between. In nucleotides, the CDR3 is TGTGCCAGCAGTGGGGGGGGTTCACCCCTCCACTTT. Translated, it gives CASSGGGSPLHF.

This clone came up once. The rearrangement links TRBV2 to TRBJ2-2, with D uncertain. Germline lookup yields CDR1 SNHLY and CDR2 FYNNEI. Between the trimmed V and J ends, which lost 6 bases and 4 bases, there was a span of 9 bases. The CDR3 runs to 13 residues. The CDR3 DNA sequence: TGTGCCAGCAGCTACGATGGCACCGGGGAGCTGTTTTTT. This gives the protein CASSYDGTGELFF. The full variable domain, rest sourced from reference TRBV2 and TRBJ2-2, is EPEVTQTPSHQVTQMGQEVILRCVPISNHLYFYWYRQILGQKVEFLVSFYNNEISEKSEIFDDQFSVERPDGSNFTLKIRSTKLEDSAMYFCASSYDGTGELFFGEGSRLTVL.

The rearrangement uses TRBV19 and TRBJ2-7, with 12 nucleotides matching TRBD1. V shed 6 bases and J 9 bases; nucleotides not matched to a gene: 3. The germline CDR1 and CDR2 sequences are LNHDA and SQIVND (reference sequence). The CDR3 totals 12 residues. For the CDR3, the DNA is TGTGCCAGTAGCGGGACAGGGGGCTCGCAGTACTTC. It encodes CASSGTGGSQYF.

This clone was observed a handful of times. The J gene is TRBJ2-2, the V gene TRBV24-1; TRBD1 agrees at 11 bases. This CDR3 region has 16 residues. V was clipped by 4 bases and J by 3 bases; unmatched bases: 3. Germline V gene sequence: CDR1 KGHDR, CDR2 SFDVKD. CDR3 protein: CATSDRDRGDTGELFF. The CDR3 DNA reads TGTGCCACCAGTGACCGGGACAGGGGGGACACCGGGGAGCTGTTTTTT.

The V gene is TRBV11-1, the J gene TRBJ2-2; perhaps TRBD2 as D (6 bases). There are 13 residues in the CDR3. Per the germline V gene, CDR1 is SGHAT and CDR2 is FQDESV (reference sequence). V lost 6 bases to trimming and J lost 6 bases, with 11 bases between them. This CDR3 is CASRSREAGELFF. CDR3 in DNA: TGTGCCAGCAGGAGCAGGGAGGCCGGGGAGCTGTTTTTT. The full variable domain, rest sourced from reference TRBV11-1 and TRBJ2-2, is EAEVAQSPRYKITEKSQAVAFWCDPISGHATLYWYRQILGQGPELLVQFQDESVVDDSQLPKDRFSAERLKGVDSTLKIQPAELGDSAMYLCASRSREAGELFFGEGSRLTVL.

The chain recombines TRBV18 with TRBJ1-1; D gene ambiguous. Trimming took 2 bases from V and 1 from J, leaving 5 bases between them. Germline V CDR1 and CDR2: KGHSH, LQKENI. CDR3 length: 13 amino acids. The CDR3 DNA is TGTGCCAGCTCACCAATGAGGAACACTGAAGCTTTCTTT. It translates to CASSPMRNTEAFF.